The sequence of this T cell receptor (beta chain) was determined in a study of cytomegalovirus exposure and HLA in healthy donors. Study-level results: Indistinguishable V segments, including TRBV6-2 and TRBV6-3, were excluded. The authors assumed roughly uniform sequencing depth across donors for presence/absence analyses. CMV serostatus alone was available as immune exposure information. Later work found most CMV-associated TCR beta chains apparently HLA-restricted.

Primers: 60 Vbeta forward and 13 Jbeta reverse. Sequencing used immunoSEQ multiplex PCR; TCRdb keeps in-frame clones, though not all of them. The sample yields around 120,000 clones, roughly 80% seen once. Germline V gives CDR1 SNHLY, CDR2 FYNNEI. The V gene lost 5 bases and the J gene lost 0 bases, with 11 bases spanning the gap. The CDR3 spans 15 residues. Regarding this clone: Antigen: not known.

The origin of this receptor is a man in his 60s in good health and CMV-seropositive. The V call is TRBV2, the J call TRBJ1-5, with D tentatively TRBD1 (6 bases). Sequencing used PBMCs. CDR3 region: CASSRDISSNQPQHF. DNA for the CDR3: TGTGCCAGCAGTAGGGACATTTCTAGCAATCAGCCCCAGCATTTT. Supplemented by reference TRBV2 and TRBJ1-5, the full variable domain reads EPEVTQTPSHQVTQMGQEVILRCVPISNHLYFYWYRQILGQKVEFLVSFYNNEISEKSEIFDDQFSVERPDGSNFTLKIRSTKLEDSAMYFCASSRDISSNQPQHFGDGTRLSIL.